This T cell receptor beta chain was documented in a study of early T cells in non-severe SARS-CoV-2 infection. Individually, cDNA molecules had unique molecular identifiers attached to them. From the 5' RACE reads, TCRdb called clonotypes with MiXCR, one entry per CDR3 protein. The data show roughly 100,000 distinct CDR3 sequences, about 14% seen once. V was cut by 4 bases and J by 5 bases, with 11 bases left in between. This CDR3 region has 13 residues. This sequence was found in an adult who was a healthcare worker with PCR-confirmed SARS-CoV-2 infection or an uninfected control (not recorded which). The sequencing sample was made of whole blood. The chain employs TRBV12-3 or TRBV12-4 and TRBJ1-2; D not certain. In DNA form, the CDR3 reads TGTGCCAGCAGTTCCCGGGGAGGATATGGCTACACCTTC. It codes for CASSSRGGYGYTF.